This TCR beta chain emerged from a study of shared clonotypes between healthy human individuals. V shed 6 bases and J shed 4 bases, with 12 bases lying between them. The germline V gene encodes CDR1 MNHEY and CDR2 SMNVEV (reference sequence). The CDR3 contains 13 residues. The table came from immunoSEQ multiplex PCR; TCRdb's copy has only in-frame clones and leaves some out. The profile covers 850,000 to 1,200,000 clones, with under 80% appearing a single time and approximately 1.5% taken by the ten largest. This clone was observed a few times. The sequence was obtained from a young man in good health. The genes are TRBV27 and TRBJ1-2; D ambiguous. Sample: memory CD4+ T cells sorted from blood. Described subset: CD45RA-negative fraction. CDR3 coding DNA: TGTGCCAGCAGCTTCAGGAACTTCTATGGCTACACCTTC. As protein: CASSFRNFYGYTF.